Included here is one T cell receptor (beta chain) sequence, with context. These data originate in a study of prognosis after radiotherapy for stage I lung cancer. About the study: Median age was approximately 79 years (about 53 to 90) among roughly 13 men and 6 or 7 women. With a biologically effective dose of at least 100 Gy, radiotherapy took the form of SBRT split into 3 to 5 fractions.

Genomic DNA was subjected to two-round multiplex PCR for amplification of TCR beta CDR3. For every TRBV and TRBJ gene, a specific primer was used in first-round PCR. One entry per CDR3 protein results from TCRdb running MiXCR on the multiplex PCR reads. The sample consists of 30,000 to 40,000 distinct CDR3 sequences, approximately 32% of them appearing once. This clonotype was sampled from a donor aged 50 or older with non-small cell lung cancer. The material was PBMCs, obtained before or after stereotactic body radiation therapy (not recorded which).

The CDR3 nucleotides read TGTGCCAGCAGCGAACAGGGCTCCTCGGACTATGGCTACACCTTC. Translated: CASSEQGSSDYGYTF. The V gene is TRBV6-1, the J gene TRBJ1-2; the D gene is possibly TRBD1 (6 bases). V was shortened by 6 bases and J by 3 bases, with 17 bases between the two germline ends. This CDR3 comprises 15 residues. Germline CDR1 and CDR2: MNHNS and SASEGT.